The 8 T cell receptor beta chains reported below all come from one sample, sequenced in a study of OX40 agonist ivuxolimab in advanced cancers. Measured with immunoSEQ multiplex PCR; TCRdb has only the in-frame clones, and not every one. The table records tens of thousands of clones, 88% of them present only once. The sample in question was CD4+ or CD8+ T cells sorted from blood, obtained in a trial of the OX40 agonist ivuxolimab. The receptors stem from an adult with an advanced solid tumor such as melanoma, head and neck, liver or kidney cancer.

About this clone: The same CDR3 can be traced to other DNA sequences in this sample. DNA of the CDR3: TGTGCCAGTAGTATTTTGCGGGGGGGAGGGGAGACCCAGTACTTC. Residues: CASSILRGGGETQYF. The rearrangement links TRBV19 to TRBJ2-5; TRBD2 agrees at 9 bases. The CDR3 contains 15 residues. Unmatched junction bases numbered 7, after V lost 3 bases and J lost 5 bases. The germline CDR1 and CDR2 sequences are LNHDA and SQIVND (reference sequence).

This clone appeared once. This rearrangement joins TRBV5-4 to TRBJ2-4; 10 bases align to TRBD2. Germline-derived CDR1 and CDR2 are SGHNT and YYREEE (reference sequence). The CDR3 contains 15 residues. Unmatched junction bases numbered 8, after V lost 5 bases and J lost 6 bases. CDR3 region: CASSPGTSDINIQYF. DNA for the CDR3: TGTGCCAGCAGTCCCGGGACTAGCGATATAAACATTCAGTACTTC.

The rearrangement links TRBV10-3 to TRBJ2-7; either TRBD1 or TRBD2 may fit D (6 bases each). CDR3 length equals 15 residues. Germline lookup yields CDR1 ENHRY and CDR2 SYGVKD. V lost 8 bases, J lost 1 base, and 18 bases lay in between. The CDR3 is CAIGGRVAASYEQYF. The DNA for the CDR3 is TGTGCCATCGGGGGGCGGGTAGCGGCATCCTACGAGCAGTACTTC.

The chain is built from TRBV7-2 and TRBJ2-7; D is unresolved. V lost 2 bases, J lost 1 base, and 6 bases lay in between. The germline CDR1 and CDR2 sequences are SGHTA and FQGNSA. The CDR3 is 13 amino acids. The DNA of the CDR3 is TGTGCCAGCAGCTTACAGGTTTCCTACGAGCAGTACTTC. It codes for CASSLQVSYEQYF.

This clone occurred a few times. V gene TRBV14 combines with J gene TRBJ2-6, with TRBD1 matching 8 bases. J was trimmed by 2 bases and V by 7 bases; bases with no gene match: 7. Germline V gene data show CDR1 as SGHDN and CDR2 as FVKESK. This CDR3 is built from 16 residues. CDR3 protein: CASTRGRGPGANVLTF. CDR3 DNA: TGTGCCAGCACAAGGGGCAGGGGGCCTGGGGCCAACGTCCTGACTTTC.

The chain's CDR3 is CASSGFYEQYF. The CDR3 DNA is TGTGCCAGCAGTGGGTTCTACGAGCAGTACTTC. This sequence joins TRBV25-1 and TRBJ2-7, with no clear D. This CDR3 spans 11 amino acids. The germline V gene has CDR1 MGHDK and CDR2 SYGVNS. V was clipped by 4 bases and J by 3 bases, with 4 bases between them.

The chain employs TRBV10-3 and TRBJ2-5; D is unresolved. The CDR3 totals 12 residues. Germline V gene lookup returns CDR1 ENHRY and CDR2 SYGVKD. Trimming removed 0 bases at V and 5 bases at J, with 4 bases between. CDR3 bases: TGTGCCATCAGTGAGTCGGGTGAGACCCAGTACTTC. Residues: CAISESGETQYF.

The genes are TRBV9 and TRBJ1-1; TRBD1 aligns across 7 bases. V shed 4 bases, J shed 0 bases, and the junction held 15 bases outside the gene matches. This CDR3 is 18 amino acids long. The germline V gene has CDR1 SGDLS and CDR2 YYNGEE. The CDR3 spells CASSPRQGRSSMNTEAFF. The CDR3 bases are TGTGCCAGCAGCCCAAGACAGGGTAGGTCGAGTATGAACACTGAAGCTTTCTTT.